A selection of T cell receptor beta chains follows, all from one sample in a study of CXCR3-negative and CXCR3-positive naive CD8 T cells. TCRdb reprocessed the 5' RACE reads and keeps a single row for each CDR3 protein, giving no DNA. The sample totals roughly 6,000 distinct CDR3 sequences. Sequencing was performed on naive CXCR3+ CD8+ T cells from blood. The source of these receptors is a human donor in good health. Some clones in this sample may be carry-over from other donors' samples. CDR3s include the opening cysteine and the closing phenylalanine or tryptophan. Each record gives: clone size, J gene, V gene, CDR3 protein. Rows give clone size only sometimes, using once, few, many, or a class for an expanded clone.

size: NA; J: TRBJ2-1; V: TRBV7-6; CDR3: CASSTRGGNEQFF
size: NA; J: TRBJ2-1; V: TRBV5-1; CDR3: CASSSYYNEQFF
size: medium-sized; J: TRBJ2-5; V: TRBV20-1; CDR3: CSAGSGALAGARETQYF
size: NA; J: TRBJ2-1; V: TRBV7-9; CDR3: CASSSPDRGRYNEQFF
size: NA; J: TRBJ2-7; V: TRBV7-9; CDR3: CASSTRGQGSYEQYF
size: NA; J: TRBJ2-5; V: TRBV5-1; CDR3: CASSPGLAGAQETQYF
size: NA; J: TRBJ1-4; V: TRBV6-5; CDR3: CASSWDGLKLFF
size: NA; J: TRBJ2-7; V: TRBV7-6; CDR3: CASSLERGSSGTGEQYF
size: NA; J: TRBJ2-6; V: TRBV4-2; CDR3: CASSQDREVNVLTF
size: medium-sized; J: TRBJ1-6; V: TRBV28; CDR3: CASSVTQDSPLHF
size: medium-sized; J: TRBJ1-2; V: TRBV6-5; CDR3: CASSYSQGGYTF
size: NA; J: TRBJ1-1; V: TRBV6-1; CDR3: CASAPAGEGAFF
size: medium-sized; J: TRBJ2-7; V: TRBV6-2/TRBV6-3; CDR3: CASSYGLLIYEQYF
size: NA; J: TRBJ1-1; V: TRBV3-1; CDR3: CASSPSTRVRTEAFF
size: medium-sized; J: TRBJ2-7; V: TRBV29-1; CDR3: CSVEDPGTGPYEQYF
size: medium-sized; J: TRBJ1-4; V: TRBV4-2; CDR3: CASSQVKEGQQKLFF
size: NA; J: TRBJ2-1; V: TRBV9; CDR3: CASSAPGSGSYNEQFF
size: medium-sized; J: TRBJ2-3; V: TRBV29-1; CDR3: CSDERQGAMTDTQYF